The T cell receptor beta chain described here comes from a study of T cell repertoires in cytomegalovirus infection. Study details: Signatures in public TCR beta sequences pointed to both CMV infection and matching HLA type.

This CDR3 spans 17 amino acids. V lost 5 bases and J 0 bases, leaving 19 bases between the germline ends. Germline V gene lookup returns CDR1 SGHTA and CDR2 FQGTGA. On this clonotype itself: Its antigen is unknown.

Study-wide results and caveats: Using cumulative public TCR beta family frequency, the authors identified those who carried CMV together with the relevant HLA. Predominance within the ex vivo response was attributable to HLA-C-restricted CMV-specific TCR beta clonotypes.

Each CDR3 protein is one row after TCRdb ran MiXCR on the reads. The data contain more than 650,000 distinct CDR3 sequences, 35% to 45% of them singletons. The sequence was collected from a human donor in good health (CMV status not recorded). Some clones in this sample may be carry-over from other donors' samples. Sample: PBMCs. V is TRBV7-3 and J is TRBJ1-1; weak D call: TRBD1 (5 bases). The DNA for the CDR3 is TGTGCCAGCAGCCCGATGGGGCAGCCGAGAATGAACACTGAAGCTTTCTTT. Its translation is CASSPMGQPRMNTEAFF.